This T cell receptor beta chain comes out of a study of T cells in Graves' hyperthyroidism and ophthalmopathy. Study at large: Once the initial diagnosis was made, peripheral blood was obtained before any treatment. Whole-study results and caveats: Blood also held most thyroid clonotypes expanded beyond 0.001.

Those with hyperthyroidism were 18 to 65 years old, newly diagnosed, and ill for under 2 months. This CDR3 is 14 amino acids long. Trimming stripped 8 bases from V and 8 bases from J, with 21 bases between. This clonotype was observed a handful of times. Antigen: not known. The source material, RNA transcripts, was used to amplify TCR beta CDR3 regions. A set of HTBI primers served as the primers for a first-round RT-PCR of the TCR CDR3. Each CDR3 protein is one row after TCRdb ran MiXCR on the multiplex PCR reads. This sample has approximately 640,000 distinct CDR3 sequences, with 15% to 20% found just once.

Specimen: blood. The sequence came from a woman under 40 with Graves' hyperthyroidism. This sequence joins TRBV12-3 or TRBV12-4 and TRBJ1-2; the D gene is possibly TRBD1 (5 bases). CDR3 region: CASRGRLNMGGYTF. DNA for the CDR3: TGTGCCAGCCGGGGGAGACTGAACATGGGCGGCTACACCTTC.